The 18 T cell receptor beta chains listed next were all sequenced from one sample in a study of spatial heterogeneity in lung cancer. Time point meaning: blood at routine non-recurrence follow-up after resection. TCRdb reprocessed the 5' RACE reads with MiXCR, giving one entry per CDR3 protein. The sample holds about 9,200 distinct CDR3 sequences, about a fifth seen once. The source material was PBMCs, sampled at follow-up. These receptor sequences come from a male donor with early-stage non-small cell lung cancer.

CDR3 in DNA: TGTGCCAGCAGTTACGCTCTCCCCCACGAAACAACCTACGAGCAGTACTTC. Protein sequence: CASSYALPHETTYEQYF. The genes are TRBV6-2 or TRBV6-3 and TRBJ2-7; no clear D. The CDR3 loop spans 17 amino acids. Trimming took off 2 bases at V and 2 bases at J, with 19 bases between the two ends. Germline V gene sequence: CDR1 MNHEY, CDR2 SVGEGT.

The CDR3 DNA is TGTGCCAGCTCACCCCACCAGCAGTACAATGAGCAGTTCTTC. Translated, it gives CASSPHQQYNEQFF. The chain couples TRBV18 to TRBJ2-1; the D is unclear. Trimming cost V 3 bases and J 4 bases, with 10 bases left between them. CDR1 is KGHSH and CDR2 is LQKENI in the germline V gene. The CDR3 has 14 amino acids.

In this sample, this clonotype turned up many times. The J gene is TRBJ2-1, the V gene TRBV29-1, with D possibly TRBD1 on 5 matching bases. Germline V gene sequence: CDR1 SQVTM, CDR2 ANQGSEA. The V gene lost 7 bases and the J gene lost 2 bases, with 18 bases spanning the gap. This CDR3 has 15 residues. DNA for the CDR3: TGCAGCGGGGTCGGGTGGACACCGACCTACAATGAGCAGTTCTTC. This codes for CSGVGWTPTYNEQFF.

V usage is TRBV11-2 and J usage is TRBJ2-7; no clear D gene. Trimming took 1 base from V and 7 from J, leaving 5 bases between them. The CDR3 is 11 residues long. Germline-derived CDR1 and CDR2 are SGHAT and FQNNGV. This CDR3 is CASSLVQEQYF. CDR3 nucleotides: TGTGCCAGCAGCTTAGTCCAGGAGCAGTACTTC.

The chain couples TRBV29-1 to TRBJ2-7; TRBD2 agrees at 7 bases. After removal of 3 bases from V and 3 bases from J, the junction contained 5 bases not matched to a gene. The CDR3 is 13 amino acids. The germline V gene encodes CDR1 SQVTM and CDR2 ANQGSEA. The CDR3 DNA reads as TGCAGCGTTGAGCGCGGGAGCGGCTACGAGCAGTACTTC. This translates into CSVERGSGYEQYF.

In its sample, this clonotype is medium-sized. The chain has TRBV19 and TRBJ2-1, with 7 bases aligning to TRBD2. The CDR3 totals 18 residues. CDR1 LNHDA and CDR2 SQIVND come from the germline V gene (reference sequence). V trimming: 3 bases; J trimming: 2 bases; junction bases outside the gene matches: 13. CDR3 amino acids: CASSMLSGLVATYNEQFF. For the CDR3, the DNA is TGTGCCAGTAGTATGCTAAGCGGACTAGTCGCAACCTACAATGAGCAGTTCTTC.

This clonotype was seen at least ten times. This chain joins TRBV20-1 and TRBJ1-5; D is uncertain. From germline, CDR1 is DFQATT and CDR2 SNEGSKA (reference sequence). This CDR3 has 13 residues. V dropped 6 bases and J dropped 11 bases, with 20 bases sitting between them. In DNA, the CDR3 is TGCAGTGCCTTGGACCCCTTTAAGGAATCCCAGCATTTT. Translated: CSALDPFKESQHF.

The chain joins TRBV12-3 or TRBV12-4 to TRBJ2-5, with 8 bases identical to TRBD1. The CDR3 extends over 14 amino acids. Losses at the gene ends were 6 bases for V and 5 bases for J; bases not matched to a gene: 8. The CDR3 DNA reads TGTGCCAGCAGCCCGGGACAGGTCCTGGAGACCCAGTACTTC. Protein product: CASSPGQVLETQYF.

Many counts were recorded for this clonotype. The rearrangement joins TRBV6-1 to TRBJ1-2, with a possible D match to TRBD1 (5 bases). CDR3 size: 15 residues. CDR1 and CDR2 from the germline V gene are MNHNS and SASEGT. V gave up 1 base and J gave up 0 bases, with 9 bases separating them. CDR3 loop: CASSEDDSSNYGYTF. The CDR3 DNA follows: TGTGCCAGCAGTGAAGACGACAGTTCTAACTATGGCTACACCTTC.

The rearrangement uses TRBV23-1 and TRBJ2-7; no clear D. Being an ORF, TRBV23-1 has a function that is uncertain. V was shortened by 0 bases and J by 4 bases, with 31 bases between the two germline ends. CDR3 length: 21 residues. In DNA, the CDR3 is TGCGCCAGCAGTCAATCGCAACCCGACGTCAGGAAAAAGAGAAATAGATACGAGCAGTACTTC. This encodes CASSQSQPDVRKKRNRYEQYF.

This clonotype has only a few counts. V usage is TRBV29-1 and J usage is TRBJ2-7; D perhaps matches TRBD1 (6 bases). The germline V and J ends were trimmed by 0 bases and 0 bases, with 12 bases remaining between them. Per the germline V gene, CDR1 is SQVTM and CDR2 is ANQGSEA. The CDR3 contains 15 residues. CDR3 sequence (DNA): TGCAGCGTTGAAGACCCGACAGGAATCTCCTACGAGCAGTACTTC. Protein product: CSVEDPTGISYEQYF.

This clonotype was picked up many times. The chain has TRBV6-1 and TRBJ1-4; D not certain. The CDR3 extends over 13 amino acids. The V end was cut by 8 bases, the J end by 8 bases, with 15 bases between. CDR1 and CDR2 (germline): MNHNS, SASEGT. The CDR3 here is CASHRFGGEKLFF. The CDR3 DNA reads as TGTGCCAGCCACCGCTTCGGCGGCGAAAAACTGTTTTTT.

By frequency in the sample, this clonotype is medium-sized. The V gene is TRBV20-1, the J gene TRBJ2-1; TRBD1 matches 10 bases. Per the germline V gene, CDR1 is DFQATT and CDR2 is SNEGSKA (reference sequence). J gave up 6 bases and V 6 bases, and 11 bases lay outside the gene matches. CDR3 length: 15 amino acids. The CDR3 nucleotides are TGCAGTGCAAAACCGGGACAGGGGTTGGGCAATGAGCAGTTCTTC. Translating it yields CSAKPGQGLGNEQFF.

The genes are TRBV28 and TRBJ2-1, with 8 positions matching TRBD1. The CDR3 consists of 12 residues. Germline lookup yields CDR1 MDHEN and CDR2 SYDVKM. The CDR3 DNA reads TGTGTCGCGGGTCAGGGGGCAAGTGAGCAGTTCTTC. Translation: CVAGQGASEQFF. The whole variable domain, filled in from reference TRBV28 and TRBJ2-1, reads DVKVTQSSRYLVKRTGEKVFLECVQDMDHENMFWYRQDPGLGLRLIYFSYDVKMKEKGDIPEGYSVSREKKERFSLILESASTNQTSMYLCVAGQGASEQFFGPGTRLTVL.

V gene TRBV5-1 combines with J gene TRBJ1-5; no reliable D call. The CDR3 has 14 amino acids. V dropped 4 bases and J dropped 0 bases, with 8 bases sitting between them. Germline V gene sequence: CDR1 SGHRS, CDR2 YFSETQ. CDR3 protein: CASSPDLSNQPQHF. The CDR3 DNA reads TGCGCCAGCAGCCCCGACCTTAGCAATCAGCCCCAGCATTTT.

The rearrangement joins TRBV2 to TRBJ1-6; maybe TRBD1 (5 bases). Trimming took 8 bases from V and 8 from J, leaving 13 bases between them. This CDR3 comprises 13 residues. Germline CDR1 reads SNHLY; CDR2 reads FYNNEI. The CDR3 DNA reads TGTGCCAGCCGCAGGGTATCGGATTCACCCCTCCACTTT. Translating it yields CASRRVSDSPLHF.

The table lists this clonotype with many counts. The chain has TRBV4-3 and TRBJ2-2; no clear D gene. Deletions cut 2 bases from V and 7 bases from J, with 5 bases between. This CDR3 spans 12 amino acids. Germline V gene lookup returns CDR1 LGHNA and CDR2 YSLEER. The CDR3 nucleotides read TGCGCCAGCAGCCAAAAGGACGGGGAGCTGTTTTTT. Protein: CASSQKDGELFF.

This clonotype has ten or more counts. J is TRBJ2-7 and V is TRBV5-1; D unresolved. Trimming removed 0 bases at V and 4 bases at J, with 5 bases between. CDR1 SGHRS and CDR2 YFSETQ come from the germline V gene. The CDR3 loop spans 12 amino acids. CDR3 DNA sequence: TGCGCCAGCAGCTTGGCGGAGTACGAGCAGTACTTC. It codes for CASSLAEYEQYF.